One T cell receptor (beta chain) is described in this entry. The authors reverse transcribed roughly 0.5 to 1 ug RNA with random hexamers. The CDR3 of TCR beta was amplified by immunoSEQ multiplex PCR across 54 Vbeta and 13 Jbeta. TCRdb ran MiXCR on the immunoSEQ multiplex PCR reads and lists one entry per CDR3 protein. Counted here are 200,000 or so distinct CDR3 sequences, 95% occurring once; the ten biggest clones make up 0.098%. The data were obtained in a study of CD8 T cells in Susac syndrome. The wider study: At the time of blood draw, patients with Susac syndrome were therapy-naive, receiving corticosteroids, or receiving intravenous immunoglobulin alone.

Sequencing of TCR beta was performed on blood CD8+ and CD4+ T cells. The germline CDR1 and CDR2 sequences are MDHEN and SYDVKM. The germline V and J ends were trimmed by 6 bases and 6 bases, with 9 bases remaining between them. This CDR3 has 12 amino acids. The chain recombines TRBV28 with TRBJ1-5; no definite D call. This TCR derives from a human donor with Susac syndrome. Sequenced material: CD4+ T cells from PBMCs. The CDR3 region has the DNA TGTGCCAGCAGCCTTATCCGTCAGCCCCAGCATTTT. It yields the protein CASSLIRQPQHF.